Shown below are 32 T cell receptor beta chains from a single sample sequenced in a study of T cells after yellow fever vaccination. MiXCR, applied by TCRdb to the 5' RACE reads, yields one record per CDR3 protein. The sample contains 360,000 or so distinct CDR3 sequences, 11% of which appear only once. This sample comprised PBMCs, obtained on the day of the first yellow fever vaccination. The receptors were gathered from a man aged 18 to 29 who received the YFV17D yellow fever vaccine.

This chain joins TRBV7-2 and TRBJ2-3; 7 bases are a match to TRBD1. The V gene end was trimmed by 5 bases and the J gene end by 1 base; junction bases not matched to a gene: 12. This CDR3 has 17 amino acids. CDR1 is SGHTA and CDR2 is FQGNSA in the germline V gene. CDR3 nucleotide sequence: TGTGCCAGCAGCCCGACCCTATGGACAGGCCGCACAGATACGCAGTATTTT. Its protein is CASSPTLWTGRTDTQYF.

The chain employs TRBV19 and TRBJ2-7; no reliable D call. Germline CDR1 LNHDA, CDR2 SQIVND (reference sequence). CDR3 length equals 14 residues. V dropped 3 bases and J dropped 5 bases, with 14 bases sitting between them. Written as DNA, the CDR3 is TGTGCCAGTAGTATTCGAAGGGCGACGGACGAGCAGTACTTC. Protein product: CASSIRRATDEQYF. Combining the CDR3 with reference TRBV19 and TRBJ2-7 gives the whole variable domain DGGITQSPKYLFRKEGQNVTLSCEQNLNHDAMYWYRQDPGQGLRLIYYSQIVNDFQKGDIAEGYSVSREKKESFPLTVTSAQKNPTAFYLCASSIRRATDEQYFGPGTRLTVT.

The rearrangement links TRBV5-6 to TRBJ2-1; 10 nucleotides match TRBD2. Trimming cost V 10 bases and J 4 bases; bases outside gene matches: 5. The CDR3 covers 13 residues. Per the germline V gene, CDR1 is SGHDT and CDR2 is YYEEEE. In DNA, the CDR3 is TGTGCCTGTACTAGCGGGGTGTACAATGAGCAGTTCTTC. Amino acid sequence: CACTSGVYNEQFF. The whole variable domain, remainder taken from reference TRBV5-6 and TRBJ2-1, is DAGVTQSPTHLIKTRGQQVTLRCSPKSGHDTVSWYQQALGQGPQFIFQYYEEEERQRGNFPDRFSGHQFPNYSSELNVNALLLGDSALYLCACTSGVYNEQFFGPGTRLTVL.

This clonotype has only a few counts. This chain uses TRBV4-1 with TRBJ1-2; a possible D gene is TRBD1 (5 bases). Trimming removed 4 bases at V and 1 base at J, with 13 bases between. The germline gives CDR1 MGHRA, CDR2 YSYEKL. The CDR3 is 15 residues long. The CDR3 spells CASSRVGGSNYGYTF. The DNA for the CDR3 is TGCGCCAGCAGCCGTGTTGGGGGAAGTAACTATGGCTACACCTTC.

The CDR3: CASSSALAENQETQYF. DNA of the CDR3: TGTGCCAGCAGCTCCGCACTAGCGGAGAACCAAGAGACCCAGTACTTC. The chain recombines TRBV5-6 with TRBJ2-5, with TRBD2 identical over 8 bases. CDR1 and CDR2 (germline): SGHDT, YYEEEE. The CDR3 runs to 16 residues. With V trimmed by 3 bases and J by 0 bases, 7 bases remained unmatched.

This clonotype was counted ten times or more. V and J are TRBV7-3 and TRBJ2-2, with 8 bases lining up with TRBD1. This CDR3 comprises 13 residues. The V gene end was trimmed by 4 bases and the J gene end by 6 bases; junction bases not matched to a gene: 1. CDR1 is SGHTA, CDR2 FQGTGA, per germline. CDR3 loop: CASSSTGAGELFF. The CDR3 DNA reads as TGTGCCAGCAGCTCGACAGGGGCCGGGGAGCTGTTTTTT. The full variable domain, its missing parts supplied by reference TRBV7-3 and TRBJ2-2, is GAGVSQTPSNKVTEKGKYVELRCDPISGHTALYWYRQSLGQGPEFLIYFQGTGAADDSGLPNDRFFAVRPEGSVSTLKIQRTERGDSAVYLCASSSTGAGELFFGEGSRLTVL.

The rearrangement uses TRBV6-1 and TRBJ2-7, with no clear D. The V end was cut by 2 bases, the J end by 11 bases, with 10 bases between. Looked up from germline, CDR1 is MNHNS and CDR2 is SASEGT. The CDR3 has 11 amino acids. The CDR3 sequence: CASSESREKYV. In DNA, the CDR3 is TGTGCCAGCAGTGAATCTCGAGAGAAGTACGTC.

This clonotype was counted at least ten times. This sequence joins TRBV4-3 and TRBJ1-5; D is unresolved. This CDR3 spans 13 amino acids. CDR1 LGHNA and CDR2 YSLEER come from the germline V gene. Trimming removed 8 bases from V and 4 bases from J, with 12 bases in between. CDR3 sequence: CASSHGENQPQHF. The CDR3 DNA is TGCGCCAGCTCCCACGGGGAAAATCAGCCCCAGCATTTT.

V is TRBV11-2 and J is TRBJ2-6; 8 bases are a match to TRBD2. CDR1 and CDR2 (germline): SGHAT, FQNNGV. CDR3 length: 16 residues. V was pared by 5 bases and J by 2 bases, with 5 bases of the junction left unmatched. CDR3 loop: CASSPRGGPGANVLTF. CDR3 nucleotides: TGTGCCAGCAGCCCCCGGGGGGGGCCTGGGGCCAACGTCCTGACTTTC.

This clonotype was seen many times. The chain combines TRBV18 with TRBJ2-4; D uncertain. The CDR3 consists of 16 residues. CDR1 and CDR2 from the germline V gene are KGHSH and LQKENI. V lost 3 bases, J lost 0 bases, and 12 bases lay in between. The CDR3 DNA is TGTGCCAGCTCACCCTTGACGGTCCTAGCCAAAAACATTCAGTACTTC. Translated: CASSPLTVLAKNIQYF.

Many counts were recorded for this clonotype. This chain links TRBV6-5 with TRBJ2-1; a weak D match, TRBD1 (5 bases). CDR1 and CDR2 (germline): MNHEY, SVGAGI. The length of the CDR3 is 15 residues. The V end lost 4 bases, the J end lost 6 bases, and 16 bases lay between the germline ends. CDR3 in DNA: TGTGCCAGCAGTTCTCTCGGCTTTAGGGGCAATGAGCAGTTCTTC. This encodes CASSSLGFRGNEQFF.

The J gene is TRBJ2-6, the V gene TRBV18, with D unresolved. The CDR3 length is 15 residues. Trimming pared 6 bases from V and 8 bases from J, leaving 17 bases between. CDR1 and CDR2 from the germline V gene are KGHSH and LQKENI. The CDR3 sequence is CASSLVQEGPNVLTF. The CDR3 region has the DNA TGTGCCAGCTCCTTAGTCCAGGAAGGCCCCAACGTCCTGACTTTC.

The V and J genes are TRBV12-3 or TRBV12-4 and TRBJ1-6, with unresolved D. V lost 8 bases, J lost 9 bases, and 14 bases lay in between. The CDR3 consists of 13 residues. In DNA, the CDR3 is TGTGCCAGCCTAGGACTGTTGGGTTCACCCCTCCACTTT. Translated: CASLGLLGSPLHF.

The chain uses TRBV5-4 and TRBJ1-6; TRBD1 is a possible D gene (6 bases). CDR3 size: 15 residues. The ends were cut back, 5 bases at V and 10 bases at J, with 19 bases in the middle. The germline gives CDR1 SGHNT, CDR2 YYREEE (reference sequence). The CDR3, as DNA: TGTGCCAGCAGTTCCGCCGGGGGGGCTGAGTCACCCCTCCACTTT. It is translated as CASSSAGGAESPLHF.

V is TRBV3-1 and J is TRBJ2-3, with TRBD2 identical over 12 bases. Germline CDR1 LGHDT, CDR2 YNNKEL (reference sequence). CDR3 length: 18 residues. Trimming cost V 3 bases and J 2 bases; bases outside gene matches: 9. CDR3 nucleotide sequence: TGTGCCAGCAGCCAGGAAAGCACTAGCGGGGGGTTCACAGATACGCAGTATTTT. It codes for CASSQESTSGGFTDTQYF.

This clonotype was counted between two and nine times. The rearrangement joins TRBV4-3 to TRBJ1-4; TRBD1 matches 8 bases. The CDR3 has 15 amino acids. V lost 1 base and J lost 4; bases outside the gene matches: 2. CDR1 LGHNA and CDR2 YSLEER come from the germline V gene. CDR3 nucleotides: TGCGCCAGCAGCCAAGCCGGACAGGGTAATGAAAAACTGTTTTTT. Amino acids: CASSQAGQGNEKLFF.

At least ten counts were recorded for this clonotype. CDR3 sequence: CASSQDLETQYF. The CDR3 region has the DNA TGTGCCAGCAGCCAAGATTTAGAGACCCAGTACTTC. The chain couples TRBV3-1 to TRBJ2-5; D not certain. The CDR3 consists of 12 residues. The V gene lost 0 bases and the J gene lost 4 bases, with 3 bases spanning the gap. CDR1 is LGHDT, CDR2 YNNKEL, per germline (reference sequence).

The chain employs TRBV6-1 and TRBJ2-5, with 7 bases aligning to TRBD1. CDR1 MNHNS and CDR2 SASEGT come from the germline V gene. The J segment lost 2 bases and the V segment lost 6 bases, leaving 6 bases of the junction unmatched. The CDR3 runs to 14 residues. CDR3 in amino acids: CASRGPGQQETQYF. The CDR3 coding sequence is TGTGCCAGCAGAGGTCCGGGACAGCAAGAGACCCAGTACTTC.

V is TRBV3-1 and J is TRBJ1-2; no definite D call. The CDR3 is 14 amino acids. Germline V gene sequence: CDR1 LGHDT, CDR2 YNNKEL (reference sequence). The V end was cut by 1 base, the J end by 3 bases, with 9 bases between. The CDR3: CASSQVAVDYGYTF. In nucleotides, the CDR3 is TGTGCCAGCAGCCAAGTGGCTGTTGACTATGGCTACACCTTC.

The rearrangement joins TRBV11-1 to TRBJ2-6; TRBD2 matches 10 bases. The J segment lost 0 bases and the V segment lost 5 bases, leaving 7 bases of the junction unmatched. This CDR3 is built from 18 residues. Per germline, CDR1 SGHAT and CDR2 FQDESV (reference sequence). In DNA, the CDR3 is TGTGCCAGCAGCCCCCTAGCGGGGGCCAGCTCTGGGGCCAACGTCCTGACTTTC. As protein: CASSPLAGASSGANVLTF.

This clonotype has at least ten counts. The chain joins TRBV5-1 to TRBJ1-1, with TRBD1 identical over 7 bases. V dropped 5 bases and J dropped 3; count of bases not matched to a gene: 7. The CDR3 has 14 amino acids. Germline values: CDR1 SGHRS, CDR2 YFSETQ. The CDR3 DNA reads TGCGCCAGCAGATCCGACAGGGTGGACACTGAAGCTTTCTTT. This gives the protein CASRSDRVDTEAFF.

The chain joins TRBV20-1 to TRBJ1-2; D ambiguous. V was pared by 0 bases and J by 8 bases, with 13 bases between. The CDR3 has 13 residues. CDR1 and CDR2 from the germline V gene are DFQATT and SNEGSKA (reference sequence). The CDR3 coding sequence is TGCAGTGCTAGAGATATAAGTACGCGGGGCTACACCTTC. As protein: CSARDISTRGYTF.

This clonotype was detected ten times or more. The chain employs TRBV5-4 and TRBJ2-2; 8 bases fit TRBD1. This CDR3 is 15 amino acids long. V dropped 4 bases and J dropped 1; count of bases not matched to a gene: 3. The V gene's germline CDR1 is SGHNT and CDR2 YYREEE (reference sequence). The CDR3 DNA sequence: TGTGCCAGCAGCCGGGGGACAGGGAACACCGGGGAGCTGTTTTTT. Translated, it gives CASSRGTGNTGELFF.

This clonotype has more than one count but fewer than ten. This chain joins TRBV19 and TRBJ1-6; weak D call: TRBD1 (5 bases). The CDR3 loop spans 15 amino acids. Deletions cut 10 bases from V and 0 bases from J, with 13 bases between. Germline V gene data show CDR1 as LNHDA and CDR2 as SQIVND (reference sequence). CDR3 sequence: CATSRGSSYNSPLHF. The CDR3 DNA sequence: TGTGCCACGTCCCGGGGGAGCTCCTATAATTCACCCCTCCACTTT.

The rearrangement joins TRBV11-2 to TRBJ2-7, with D possibly matching TRBD2 (5 bases). The CDR3 has 14 amino acids. Germline lookup yields CDR1 SGHAT and CDR2 FQNNGV. The V gene lost 4 bases and the J gene lost 1 base, with 11 bases spanning the gap. The CDR3 loop is CASSSQRLSYEQYV. The CDR3 DNA follows: TGTGCCAGCAGCTCACAGCGGTTGTCCTACGAGCAGTACGTC.

CDR3 residues: CSASGQQVQPQHF. The CDR3 coding sequence is TGCAGTGCTAGCGGACAGCAGGTTCAGCCCCAGCATTTT. The rearrangement joins TRBV20-1 to TRBJ1-5; D is possibly TRBD1 (6 bases). V gave up 3 bases and J gave up 6 bases, with 12 bases separating them. The CDR3 runs 13 residues. Germline CDR1 is DFQATT and CDR2 is SNEGSKA (reference sequence).

This clonotype has a handful of counts. The chain has TRBV24-1 and TRBJ2-2; 8 bases fit TRBD1. The CDR3 runs to 18 residues. CDR1 is KGHDR, CDR2 SFDVKD, per germline. V shed 0 bases, J shed 1 base, and the junction held 6 bases outside the gene matches. The CDR3 region has the DNA TGTGCCACCAGTGATTTGCCCCTGACAGGGGTGAACACCGGGGAGCTGTTTTTT. Amino acids: CATSDLPLTGVNTGELFF.

The V and J genes are TRBV7-6 and TRBJ1-2; D gene ambiguous. The V and J ends lost 4 bases and 2 bases respectively, with 8 bases between them. CDR1 is SGHVS and CDR2 is FNYEAQ in the germline V gene. The CDR3 covers 13 residues. CDR3 coding DNA: TGTGCCAGCAGCTCGTCCTACAACTATGGCTACACCTTC. It encodes CASSSSYNYGYTF. The full variable domain, its missing parts supplied by reference TRBV7-6 and TRBJ1-2, is GAGVSQSPRYKVTKRGQDVALRCDPISGHVSLYWYRQALGQGPEFLTYFNYEAQQDKSGLPNDRFSAERPEGSISTLTIQRTEQRDSAMYRCASSSSYNYGYTFGSGTRLTVV.

This chain links TRBV4-2 with TRBJ1-2; no clear D gene. Trimming stripped 0 bases from V and 4 bases from J, with 15 bases between. Germline loops: CDR1 LGHNA, CDR2 YNFKEQ. This CDR3 region has 16 residues. The CDR3 sequence: CASSQDRRNSPYGYTF. For the CDR3, the DNA is TGTGCCAGCAGCCAAGATCGCAGGAACTCACCCTATGGCTACACCTTC.

The V gene is TRBV5-1, the J gene TRBJ2-1; D gene uncertain. Per the germline V gene, CDR1 is SGHRS and CDR2 is YFSETQ. The V and J ends lost 4 bases and 8 bases respectively, with 19 bases between them. The CDR3 totals 15 residues. This CDR3 reads CASSTKDVMVDEQFF. CDR3 nucleotides: TGCGCCAGCAGCACGAAGGACGTTATGGTGGATGAGCAGTTCTTC.

This clonotype has more than one count but fewer than ten. The chain has TRBV7-2 and TRBJ2-1, with D possibly TRBD1 on 6 matching bases. CDR3 length equals 15 residues. With 5 bases removed from V and 2 bases from J, the gap between germline ends came to 13 bases. CDR1 is SGHTA, CDR2 FQGNSA, per germline. The CDR3 sequence: CASSPTGFTYNEQFF. CDR3 coding DNA: TGTGCCAGCAGCCCCACAGGGTTTACCTACAATGAGCAGTTCTTC.

This clonotype has more than one count but fewer than ten. This chain uses TRBV25-1 with TRBJ2-3, with D unclear. Germline values: CDR1 MGHDK, CDR2 SYGVNS. CDR3 size: 10 residues. V was clipped by 10 bases and J by 3 bases, with 5 bases between them. DNA for the CDR3: TGTGCCACTGAGACAGATACGCAGTATTTT. Residues: CATETDTQYF.